One sample yielded the 18 T cell receptor beta chains listed below, sequenced in a study of blood T cell repertoires in COVID-19. Libraries were prepared by immunoSEQ multiplex PCR; TCRdb keeps only in-frame clonotypes and omits some of them. The table has under 100,000 clones, around 87% seen once; the top ten hold about 18%. The sequenced sample consisted of peripheral blood. Receptors were obtained from a human donor in a cohort sampled during active COVID-19.

The chain combines TRBV9 with TRBJ2-7; D perhaps matches TRBD1 (5 bases). The V end was cut by 0 bases, the J end by 7 bases, with 8 bases between. The CDR3 has 12 amino acids. Germline V gives CDR1 SGDLS, CDR2 YYNGEE. In DNA form, the CDR3 reads TGTGCCAGCAGCGTAGGGCAGGGAGAGCAGTACTTC. Translation gives CASSVGQGEQYF.

V gene TRBV4-1 combines with J gene TRBJ2-1; TRBD2 agrees at 9 bases. This CDR3 region has 17 residues. The germline CDR1 and CDR2 sequences are MGHRA and YSYEKL. Trimming cost V 1 base and J 11 bases; bases outside gene matches: 15. The CDR3 protein is CASSQGPGGAGGTKQFF. The CDR3 bases are TGCGCCAGCAGCCAAGGCCCCGGTGGCGCGGGGGGGACTAAGCAGTTCTTC.

This clone turned up a few times. The CDR3 DNA follows: TGTGCCAGCAGCCAAGAATGGACGGGGAATCAGCCCCAGCATTTT. This gives the protein CASSQEWTGNQPQHF. The chain employs TRBV3-1 (or the pseudogene TRBV3-2) and TRBJ1-5; D uncertain. CDR1 is LGHDT and CDR2 is YNNKEL in the germline V gene (reference sequence). Trimming shortened V by 0 bases and J by 4 bases, and 10 bases separated the two germline ends. The length of the CDR3 is 15 residues.

The gene calls are TRBV7-9 and TRBJ2-5, with 13 positions matching TRBD2. The trim removed 3 bases at V and 4 bases at J, leaving 8 bases unmatched. The germline V gene encodes CDR1 SEHNR and CDR2 FQNEAQ (reference sequence). The CDR3 has 17 amino acids. The CDR3 nucleotides read TGTGCCAGCAGCTTTCATACTAGCGGGGGGGCCGGAGAGACCCAGTACTTC. Amino acid sequence: CASSFHTSGGAGETQYF.

The count of this clone is one. The chain carries TRBV10-3 and TRBJ1-4; 8 nucleotides match TRBD1. J was trimmed by 3 bases and V by 4 bases; bases with no gene match: 7. Per germline, CDR1 ENHRY and CDR2 SYGVKD. This CDR3 region has 16 residues. CDR3 nucleotide sequence: TGTGCCATCAGTGGGGATTCAGGGGGCCCTAATGAAAAACTGTTTTTT. The encoded protein is CAISGDSGGPNEKLFF.

The genes are TRBV7-9 and TRBJ2-7, with TRBD1 matching over 7 bases. The V gene's germline CDR1 is SEHNR and CDR2 FQNEAQ (reference sequence). This CDR3 has 14 residues. Trimming at V came to 6 bases and at J to 2 bases, leaving 7 bases not matched to a gene. The CDR3 bases are TGTGCCAGCAGTCCCGGGACAGAGACCTACGAGCAGTACTTC. It translates to CASSPGTETYEQYF.

The gene calls are TRBV1 and TRBJ1-3. TRBV1 is a pseudogene segment. The CDR3 length is 17 residues. The CDR3 nucleotides are TGCACCAGCAGCCTAAGGTGGAGACTGAACTCTGGAAACACCATATATTTT. Encoded protein: CTSSLRWRLNSGNTIYF.

The rearrangement links TRBV4-1 to TRBJ2-1; no firm D call. Trimming took 0 bases from V and 10 from J, leaving 7 bases between them. CDR1 and CDR2 (germline): MGHRA, YSYEKL. CDR3 length: 12 amino acids. The CDR3 loop is CASSQDKREQFF. The CDR3 DNA sequence: TGCGCCAGCAGCCAAGATAAGAGAGAGCAGTTCTTC.

As DNA, the CDR3 is TGTGCCAGCTCGAGCGATCGCAATCAGCCCCAGCATTTT. It encodes CASSSDRNQPQHF. V usage is TRBV18 and J usage is TRBJ1-5; D unclear. The CDR3 consists of 13 residues. The V gene lost 6 bases and the J gene lost 2 bases, with 8 bases spanning the gap. Germline V gene sequence: CDR1 KGHSH, CDR2 LQKENI.

CDR3: CASSRWGLRDEKLFF. The CDR3 DNA is TGTGCCAGCAGCAGGTGGGGATTGAGGGATGAAAAACTGTTTTTT. The chain has TRBV6-5 and TRBJ1-4; D call uncertain. The V gene lost 6 bases and the J gene lost 6 bases, with 17 bases spanning the gap. CDR3 length: 15 amino acids. Germline assignment: CDR1 MNHEY and CDR2 SVGAGI.

The rearrangement links TRBV30 to TRBJ2-7; no firm D call. Trimming cost V 2 bases and J 3 bases, with 5 bases left between them. The CDR3 runs 11 residues. CDR1 is GTSNPN, CDR2 SVGIG, per germline (reference sequence). In DNA form, the CDR3 reads TGTGCCTGGAGTCGAGGCTACGAGCAGTACTTC. Translated, it gives CAWSRGYEQYF.

The genes are TRBV7-9 and TRBJ2-5; 7 bases match TRBD2. V trimming: 1 base; J trimming: 4 bases; junction bases outside the gene matches: 3. Germline loops: CDR1 SEHNR, CDR2 FQNEAQ (reference sequence). The length of the CDR3 is 14 residues. CDR3 nucleotide sequence: TGTGCCAGCAGCTTAGAGGCGGGGGTAGAGACCCAGTACTTC. This translates into CASSLEAGVETQYF.

V is TRBV3-1 (or the pseudogene TRBV3-2) and J is TRBJ2-3; D remains unclear. Trimming took 4 bases from V and 1 from J, leaving 12 bases between them. CDR1 and CDR2 from the germline V gene are LGHDT and YNNKEL (reference sequence). This CDR3 spans 15 amino acids. The CDR3 DNA follows: TGTGCCAGCAGCCGCCGCGGCCCCCGCACAGATACGCAGTATTTT. Protein product: CASSRRGPRTDTQYF.

The chain uses TRBV19 and TRBJ2-1, with a possible D match to TRBD2 (5 bases). The germline gives CDR1 LNHDA, CDR2 SQIVND (reference sequence). This CDR3 contains 13 residues. V lost 10 bases and J 10 bases, leaving 20 bases between the germline ends. CDR3 sequence reads: CATSPEDRREQFF. CDR3 in DNA: TGTGCCACCTCCCCCGAAGACCGGAGGGAGCAGTTCTTC.

The chain carries TRBV20-1 and TRBJ1-2, with a possible D match to TRBD1 (5 bases). Germline lookup yields CDR1 DFQATT and CDR2 SNEGSKA (reference sequence). Trimming stripped 6 bases from V and 8 bases from J, with 13 bases between. This CDR3 is 11 amino acids long. The CDR3 region is CSASGGKGYTF. CDR3 in DNA: TGCAGTGCCTCGGGGGGAAAAGGCTACACCTTC.

The chain couples TRBV2 to TRBJ2-7; the D gene is possibly TRBD1 (6 bases). The CDR3 covers 15 residues. Germline V gene data show CDR1 as SNHLY and CDR2 as FYNNEI. V dropped 1 base and J dropped 0 bases, with 10 bases sitting between them. CDR3 loop: CASSEGQASSYEQYF. The CDR3, as DNA: TGTGCCAGCAGTGAAGGACAGGCAAGCTCCTACGAGCAGTACTTC. Full variable domain (missing parts from reference TRBV2 and TRBJ2-7): EPEVTQTPSHQVTQMGQEVILRCVPISNHLYFYWYRQILGQKVEFLVSFYNNEISEKSEIFDDQFSVERPDGSNFTLKIRSTKLEDSAMYFCASSEGQASSYEQYFGPGTRLTVT.

This chain uses TRBV24-1 with TRBJ1-1; no clear D. CDR3 length: 12 amino acids. Trimming pared 4 bases from V and 8 bases from J, leaving 10 bases between. Germline V gene lookup returns CDR1 KGHDR and CDR2 SFDVKD. In DNA, the CDR3 is TGTGCCACCAGTGAAGGCGGAGGAGAAGCTTTCTTT. Protein: CATSEGGGEAFF.

This chain connects TRBV28 to TRBJ1-5, with TRBD1 identical over 7 bases. The CDR3 extends over 14 amino acids. Trimming at V came to 6 bases and at J to 3 bases, leaving 5 bases not matched to a gene. The germline V gene has CDR1 MDHEN and CDR2 SYDVKM. The CDR3 reads CASSMGQSNQPQHF. The CDR3 DNA sequence: TGTGCCAGCAGCATGGGACAGTCCAATCAGCCCCAGCATTTT.